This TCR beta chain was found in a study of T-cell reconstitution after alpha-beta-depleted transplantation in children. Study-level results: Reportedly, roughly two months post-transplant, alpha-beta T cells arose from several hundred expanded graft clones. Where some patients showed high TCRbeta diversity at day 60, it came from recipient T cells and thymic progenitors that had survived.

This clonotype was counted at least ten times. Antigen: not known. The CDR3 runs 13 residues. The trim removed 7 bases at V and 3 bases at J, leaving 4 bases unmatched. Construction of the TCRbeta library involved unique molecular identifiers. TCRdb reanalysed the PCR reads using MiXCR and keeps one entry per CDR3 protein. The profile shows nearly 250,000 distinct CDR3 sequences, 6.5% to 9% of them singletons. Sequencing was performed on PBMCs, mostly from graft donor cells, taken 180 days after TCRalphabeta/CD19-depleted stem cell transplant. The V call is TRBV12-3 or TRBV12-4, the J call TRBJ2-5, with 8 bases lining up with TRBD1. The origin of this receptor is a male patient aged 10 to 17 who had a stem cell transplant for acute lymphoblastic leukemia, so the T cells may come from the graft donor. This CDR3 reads CASNLDREETQYF. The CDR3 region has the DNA TGTGCCAGCAACCTGGACAGGGAAGAGACCCAGTACTTC.